This T cell receptor (beta chain) was captured by sequencing in a study of neurological immune-mediated disorders (dated by TCRdb to between 2018 and 2021). Study-level background: Peripheral blood TCR-beta repertoires from HTLV-I-associated myelopathy (HAM/TSP) patients, multiple sclerosis patients and healthy controls were compared by UMI-based sequencing. Alongside PBMC samples, the set of some 98 TCR-beta libraries contained longitudinal samples, technical triplicates, and paired CD4+ and CD8+ T-cell subsets that had been sorted. Of the 70 or so subjects in the cohort, about 14 were HAM/TSP patients, about 34 were multiple sclerosis patients, and 20 were healthy controls.

This clonotype was observed many times. The clone's antigen remains unknown. Base qualities are not at hand, and no much larger clone is one base apart. General study outcomes and caveats: The highest TCR clonal expansion was observed in HAM/TSP patients, whereas the lowest was observed in MS patients, even when compared with healthy controls. No identical CDR3 amino acid sequences were found to be shared among expanded clones across subjects, suggesting that TCR-beta repertoires were private in all groups.

cDNA was synthesized by template-switch 5'RACE using a primer with a 10-nucleotide random unique molecular identifier that tagged each TCR transcript. Each sequencing run produced over 200 million TCR-beta sequences covering 15-18 subjects. The RNeasy kit was used to extract total RNA. The KAPA Real-time Library Amplification kit was used to amplify TCR-beta VDJ regions with primers targeting the TCR constant region and the 5'RACE anchor. A first PCR added sample indexes and Illumina adaptors, after which a second PCR increased the library yield. After purification with Ampure beads, the TCR product of roughly 650 bp was size-selected on a 2% E-gel SizeSelection system. Before pooling, library quality was assessed on a Bioanalyzer, concentration was determined with Qubit, and library quantification was performed with the Kapa Library Quantification kit. An Illumina HiSeq 2500 was used to sequence the libraries paired-end at 2 x 150 bp. To increase sequence diversity, roughly 24-30% phiX was spiked into each library pool. In the authors' own workflow: Quality-filtered reads were processed with the UMI-based MiGEC pipeline, and over 75% of raw TCR sequences were removed by the MiGEC pipeline during error correction. IMGT germline references were used for aligning VDJ genes, and each clonotype was defined as a unique CDR3 amino acid sequence together with its V-J genes. Clonal expansion, Shannon diversity and CDR3 relatedness were evaluated with VDJtools (CalcPairwiseDistances, ClusterSamples), while phylogenetic trees were built in CLCbio workbench. A clone was classed as expanded if it had 8 or more unique UMIs, a cutoff based on coefficient-of-variation modelling across technical triplicates. TCRdb reanalyzed the raw reads on its own, using fastp at Q25 for trimming and MiXCR for clone calling, and kept in-frame beta chains. Rows merge per CDR3 protein into single entries with the most common DNA and genes. TCRdb, not the authors, supplied the V and J calls. Counted in this sample were 65,000 to 80,000 distinct CDR3 sequences; roughly a sixth of them appeared once. The top ten clones comprise over 15% of the sample.

The healthy controls were volunteers from a blood bank in Maryland, USA. For unsorted PBMC libraries, 2 million PBMCs were used after storage in RNAlater at -80 degrees C until RNA extraction. Peripheral blood was subjected to Ficoll-Hypaque density gradient centrifugation to isolate PBMCs, which were then cryopreserved in liquid nitrogen. The sequence was obtained from a middle-aged woman in good health. Sequences were obtained from PBMCs.

The CDR3 region has the sequence CSARAVQLKEAFF. The bases are TGCAGTGCTAGAGCCGTCCAGTTAAAGGAAGCTTTCTTT. This chain is built from TRBV20-1 and TRBJ1-1; the D segment cannot be called with confidence. The junction carries 14 bases between V and J, which are trimmed by 1 base and 8 bases respectively. The CDR3 numbers 13 residues from cysteine through phenylalanine. This entry keeps only the CDR3 DNA: 39 bases, framed from base 1. CDR1 and CDR2, per the germline V gene (reference sequence), are DFQATT and SNEGSKA.